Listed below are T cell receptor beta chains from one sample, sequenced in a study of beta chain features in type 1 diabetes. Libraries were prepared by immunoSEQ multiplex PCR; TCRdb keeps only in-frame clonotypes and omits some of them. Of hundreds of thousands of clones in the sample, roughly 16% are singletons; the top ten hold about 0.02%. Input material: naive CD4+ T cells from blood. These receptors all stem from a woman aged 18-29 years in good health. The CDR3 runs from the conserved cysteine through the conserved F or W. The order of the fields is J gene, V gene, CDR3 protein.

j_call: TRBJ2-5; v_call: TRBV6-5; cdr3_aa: CASSYSIRGQETQYF
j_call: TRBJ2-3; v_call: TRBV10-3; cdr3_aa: CAISESGTGSDTQYF
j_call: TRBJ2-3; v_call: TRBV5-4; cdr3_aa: CASSLSFGQARDTQYF
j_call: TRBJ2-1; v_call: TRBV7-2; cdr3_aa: CASSLTSGSSNEQFF
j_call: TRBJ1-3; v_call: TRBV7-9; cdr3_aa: CASSATVAGNTIYF
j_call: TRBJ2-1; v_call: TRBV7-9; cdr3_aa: CASSTGHPNSGSFYNEQFF
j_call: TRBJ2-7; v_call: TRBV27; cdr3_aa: CASSHRDPVDYEQYF
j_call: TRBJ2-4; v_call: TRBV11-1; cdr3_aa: CASSLVNNIQYF
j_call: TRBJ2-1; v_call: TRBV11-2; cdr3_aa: CASSLDRSNEQFF
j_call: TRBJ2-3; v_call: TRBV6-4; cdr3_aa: CASSAGDTQYF
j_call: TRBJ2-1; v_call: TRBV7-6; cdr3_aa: CASIGRPGLGLNEQFF
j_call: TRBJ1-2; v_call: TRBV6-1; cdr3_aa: CASGGGTDYGYTF
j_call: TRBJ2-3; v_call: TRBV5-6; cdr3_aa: CASSWVSGQRSSTDTQYF
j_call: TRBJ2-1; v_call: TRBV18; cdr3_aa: CASSPERGTRNEQFF
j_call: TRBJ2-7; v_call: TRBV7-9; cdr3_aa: CASSSWNSYEQYF
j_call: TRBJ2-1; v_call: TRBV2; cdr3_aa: CASKSSYNEQFF
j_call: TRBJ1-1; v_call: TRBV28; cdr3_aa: CASSFLYRRATEAFF
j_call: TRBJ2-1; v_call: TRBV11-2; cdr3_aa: CASSLLGRGYNEQFF
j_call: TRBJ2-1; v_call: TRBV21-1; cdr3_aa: CASSKALLAGGVDEQFF
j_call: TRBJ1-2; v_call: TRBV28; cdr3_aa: CASKGNYGYTF
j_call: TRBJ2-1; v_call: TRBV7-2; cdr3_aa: CASSLGSGQNYNEQFF
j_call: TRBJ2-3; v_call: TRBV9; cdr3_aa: CASSGSSGRGDTQYF
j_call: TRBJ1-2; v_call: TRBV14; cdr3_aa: CASSQEVSANYGYTF
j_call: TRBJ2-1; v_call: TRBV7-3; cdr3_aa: CASSPTRTAYNEQFF
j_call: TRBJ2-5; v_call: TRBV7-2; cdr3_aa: CASSLGGQGLKTQYF
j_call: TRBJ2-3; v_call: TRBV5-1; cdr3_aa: CASRELRISTDTQYF
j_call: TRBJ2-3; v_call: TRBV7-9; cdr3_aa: CASSPTTDTQYF
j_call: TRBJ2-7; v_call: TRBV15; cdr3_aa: CATRTSGSDEQYF
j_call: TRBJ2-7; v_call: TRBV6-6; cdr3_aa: CASSYSSLGEAYEQYF
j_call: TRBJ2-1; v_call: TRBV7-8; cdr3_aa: CASSFVAGSYNEQFF
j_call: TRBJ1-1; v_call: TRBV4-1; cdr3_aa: CASSQRELMNTEAFF
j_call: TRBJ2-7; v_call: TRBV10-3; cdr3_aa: CAISESSKDEQYF
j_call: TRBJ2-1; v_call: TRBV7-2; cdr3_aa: CASSLEVVQNEQFF
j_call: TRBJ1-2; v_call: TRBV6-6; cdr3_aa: CASRADGLLYGYTF
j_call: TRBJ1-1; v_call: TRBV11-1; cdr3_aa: CASSPELNTEAFF
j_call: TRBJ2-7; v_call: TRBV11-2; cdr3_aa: CASSSGNEQYF
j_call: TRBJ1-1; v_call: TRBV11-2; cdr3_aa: CASSLLAVNTEAFF
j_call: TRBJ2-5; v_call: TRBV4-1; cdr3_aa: CASSQFSRGRETQYF
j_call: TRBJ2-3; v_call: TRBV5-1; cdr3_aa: CASSLATGDSGTDTQYF
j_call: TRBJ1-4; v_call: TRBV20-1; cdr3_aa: CSAYRDEKLFF
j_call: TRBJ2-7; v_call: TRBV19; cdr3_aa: CASSGQSYEQYF
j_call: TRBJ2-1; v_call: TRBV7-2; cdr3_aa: CASSLESTDWVEQFF
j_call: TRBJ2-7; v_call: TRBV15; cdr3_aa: CATSRDRSAAPSSYEQYF
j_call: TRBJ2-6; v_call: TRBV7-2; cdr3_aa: CASSFWGRATSGANVLTF
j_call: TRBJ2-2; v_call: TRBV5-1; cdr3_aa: CASSRTTGELFF
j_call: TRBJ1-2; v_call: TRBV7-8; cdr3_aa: CASSSVVGSANYGYTF
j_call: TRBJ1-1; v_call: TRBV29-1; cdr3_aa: CSGEVLGTEAFF
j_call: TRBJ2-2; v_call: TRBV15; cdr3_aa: CATSTGTGVTGELFF